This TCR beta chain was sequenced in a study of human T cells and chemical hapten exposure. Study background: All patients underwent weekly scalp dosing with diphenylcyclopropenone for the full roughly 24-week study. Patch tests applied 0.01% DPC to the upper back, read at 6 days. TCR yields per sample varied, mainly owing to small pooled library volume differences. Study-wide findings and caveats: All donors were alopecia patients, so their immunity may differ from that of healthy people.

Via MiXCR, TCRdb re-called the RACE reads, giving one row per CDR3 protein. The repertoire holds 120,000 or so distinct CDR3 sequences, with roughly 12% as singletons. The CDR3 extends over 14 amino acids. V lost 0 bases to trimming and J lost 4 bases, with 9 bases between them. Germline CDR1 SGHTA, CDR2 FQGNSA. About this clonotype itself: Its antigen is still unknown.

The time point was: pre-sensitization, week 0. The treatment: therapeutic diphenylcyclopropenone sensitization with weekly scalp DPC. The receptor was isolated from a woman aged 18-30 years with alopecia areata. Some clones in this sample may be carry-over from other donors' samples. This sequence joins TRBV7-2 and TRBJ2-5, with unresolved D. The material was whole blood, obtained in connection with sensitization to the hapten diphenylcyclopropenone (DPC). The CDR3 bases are TGTGCCAGCAGCTTAGCATTACAGTTAGAGACCCAGTACTTC. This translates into CASSLALQLETQYF.